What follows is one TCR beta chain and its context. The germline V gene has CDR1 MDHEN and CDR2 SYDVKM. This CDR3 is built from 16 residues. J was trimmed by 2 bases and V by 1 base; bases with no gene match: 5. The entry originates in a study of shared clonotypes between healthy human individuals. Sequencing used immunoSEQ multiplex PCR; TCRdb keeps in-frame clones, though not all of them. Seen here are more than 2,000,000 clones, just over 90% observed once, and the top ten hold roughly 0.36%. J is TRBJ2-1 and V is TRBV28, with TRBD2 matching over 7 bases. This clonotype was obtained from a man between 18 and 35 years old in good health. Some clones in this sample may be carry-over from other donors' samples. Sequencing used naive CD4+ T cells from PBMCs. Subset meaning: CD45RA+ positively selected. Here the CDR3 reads CASSLYGGGTYNEQFF. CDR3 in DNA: TGTGCCAGCAGTTTATATGGGGGAGGGACCTACAATGAGCAGTTCTTC.